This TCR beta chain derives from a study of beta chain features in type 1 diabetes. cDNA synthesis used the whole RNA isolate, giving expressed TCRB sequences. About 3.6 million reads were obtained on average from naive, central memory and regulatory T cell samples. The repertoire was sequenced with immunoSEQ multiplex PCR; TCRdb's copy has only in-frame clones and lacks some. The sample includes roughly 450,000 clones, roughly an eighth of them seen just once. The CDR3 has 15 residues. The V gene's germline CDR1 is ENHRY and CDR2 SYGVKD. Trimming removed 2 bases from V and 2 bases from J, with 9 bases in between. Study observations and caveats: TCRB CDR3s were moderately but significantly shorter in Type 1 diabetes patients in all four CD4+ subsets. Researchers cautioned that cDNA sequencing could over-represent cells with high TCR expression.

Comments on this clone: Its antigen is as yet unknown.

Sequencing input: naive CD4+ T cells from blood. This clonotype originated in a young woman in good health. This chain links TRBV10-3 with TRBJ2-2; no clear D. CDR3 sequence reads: CAISEPSENTGELFF. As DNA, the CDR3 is TGTGCCATCAGTGAGCCCTCAGAAAACACCGGGGAGCTGTTTTTT.